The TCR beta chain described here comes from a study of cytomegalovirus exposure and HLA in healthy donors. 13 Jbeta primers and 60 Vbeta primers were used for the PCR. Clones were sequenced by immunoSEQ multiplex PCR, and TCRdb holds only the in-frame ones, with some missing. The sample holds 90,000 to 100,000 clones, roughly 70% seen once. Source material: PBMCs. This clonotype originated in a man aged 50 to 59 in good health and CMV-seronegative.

CDR3 nucleotides: TGTGCCAGCAGCTGGGACACTGTCCAGCCCCAGCATTTT. This translates into CASSWDTVQPQHF. This chain uses TRBV5-5 with TRBJ1-5, with D tentatively TRBD1 (6 bases). The length of the CDR3 is 13 residues. Germline assignment: CDR1 SGHKS and CDR2 YYEKEE (reference sequence). Deletions cut 3 bases from V and 7 bases from J, with 11 bases between.